The clone carrying this TCR beta chain was counted ten times or more. What it binds is unknown. As for time point: patch test 1, 2 weeks after DPC sensitization. Documented treatment: therapeutic diphenylcyclopropenone sensitization with weekly scalp DPC. Every donor had alopecia and was 18 to 70 years old; all were suitable for DPC. RNA extraction used unfractionated whole blood as the source of total RNA. CDR1 SGHAT and CDR2 FQNNGV come from the germline V gene. The CDR3 is 15 residues long. Trimming pared 0 bases from V and 4 bases from J, leaving 10 bases between. The entry originates in a study of human T cells and chemical hapten exposure. Study-wide findings and caveats: There was alopecia in the donors, so their immune response may differ from that of healthy people.

TCRdb used MiXCR to reprocess the RACE reads, holding one entry per CDR3 protein. The data hold 380,000 or so distinct CDR3 sequences, with around 4.8% observed a single time. This sequence originates from a woman aged 45-60 years with alopecia areata. Some clones in this sample may be carry-over from other donors' samples. Sequenced material: whole blood, taken in connection with sensitization to the hapten diphenylcyclopropenone (DPC). This sequence joins TRBV11-2 and TRBJ1-5; no clear D gene. As DNA, the CDR3 is TGTGCCAGCAGCTTAGATCGCGGAGGGAATCAGCCCCAGCATTTT. This gives the protein CASSLDRGGNQPQHF.